Each of the 4 T cell receptor beta chains below was sequenced from the same sample in a study of cytotoxic CD8 clonotypes in ibrutinib-treated CLL. Profiling relied on immunoSEQ multiplex PCR, and the TCRdb table lists in-frame clones only, not all of them. The data show approximately 47,000 clones, around 52% seen once. The material was PBMCs, obtained after 24 months of ibrutinib treatment. These receptors all stem from a human donor with chronic lymphocytic leukemia.

The chain uses TRBV4-2 and TRBJ2-3; tentatively, D is TRBD2 (5 bases). The CDR3 totals 14 residues. V lost 3 bases and J 9 bases, leaving 16 bases between the germline ends. Germline CDR1 LGHNA, CDR2 YNFKEQ. Here the CDR3 DNA reads TGTGCCAGCAGCCAGGAAATCACTAGTGGAACGCAGTATTTT. It specifies CASSQEITSGTQYF.

This chain joins TRBV2 and TRBJ1-2, with D unresolved. The CDR3 runs 15 residues. Germline loops: CDR1 SNHLY, CDR2 FYNNEI. The germline V and J ends were trimmed by 2 bases and 2 bases, with 12 bases remaining between them. The CDR3 DNA reads as TGTGCCAGCAGTGAAATAGTCGGATCGAACTATGGCTACACCTTC. Encoded protein: CASSEIVGSNYGYTF.

This clone was counted only a few times. V is TRBV2 and J is TRBJ1-2; 9 bases match TRBD1. CDR3 length equals 14 residues. CDR1 and CDR2 (germline): SNHLY, FYNNEI. V lost 5 bases, J lost 4 bases, and 5 bases stayed unmatched. CDR3 nucleotide sequence: TGTGCCAGCAGTTTGGACAGGGGAATCTATGGCTACACCTTC. As protein: CASSLDRGIYGYTF.

V and J are TRBV29-1 and TRBJ2-3, with D hard to call. Trimming stripped 6 bases from V and 4 bases from J, with 14 bases between. The CDR3 length is 13 residues. Germline V gene lookup returns CDR1 SQVTM and CDR2 ANQGSEA. CDR3 sequence: CSVLRAAADTQYF. The CDR3 DNA is TGCAGCGTCCTAAGGGCTGCGGCAGATACGCAGTATTTT.